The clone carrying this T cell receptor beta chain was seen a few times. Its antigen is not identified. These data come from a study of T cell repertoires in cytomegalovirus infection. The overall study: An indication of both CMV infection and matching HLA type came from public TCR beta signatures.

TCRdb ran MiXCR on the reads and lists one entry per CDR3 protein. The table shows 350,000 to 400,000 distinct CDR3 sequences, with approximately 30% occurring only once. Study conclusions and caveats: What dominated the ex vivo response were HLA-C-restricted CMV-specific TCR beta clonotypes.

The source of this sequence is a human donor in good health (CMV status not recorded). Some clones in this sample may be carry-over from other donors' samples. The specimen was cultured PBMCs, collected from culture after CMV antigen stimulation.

CDR3 bases: TGTGCCAGCAGTTATACCGGGACAGGGGCTGGCTACACCTTC. As protein: CASSYTGTGAGYTF. The rearrangement links TRBV6-5 to TRBJ1-2, with TRBD1 matching 10 bases. This CDR3 spans 14 amino acids. Germline V gene sequence: CDR1 MNHEY, CDR2 SVGAGI. V was pared by 3 bases and J by 7 bases, with 5 bases of the junction left unmatched.